The TCR beta chain under discussion was sequenced for a study of blood T cells in healthy people across ages. V lost 5 bases, J lost 6 bases, and 17 bases lay in between. CDR1 and CDR2 from the germline V gene are SGHAT and FQNNGV. This CDR3 region has 14 residues. Points from the study as a whole: Older age went with lower TCR beta diversity per million T cells, in a roughly linear way. Naive CD4+ cells and diversity were both higher in long-lived donors than in aged donors.

Then a second PCR, running roughly 7 to 12 cycles, was carried out with a sample-barcoded 5' primer and a J-beta primer mix. Each cDNA molecule carried a tag from a template-switch adaptor that contained 12 random nucleotides. Each CDR3 protein gets one entry after TCRdb re-called the 5' RACE reads with MiXCR. The profile shows around 800,000 distinct CDR3 sequences, roughly 53% of them singletons. With respect to this clonotype: As yet, its antigen is unknown.

The rearrangement links TRBV11-2 to TRBJ2-7; the D gene is possibly TRBD1 (5 bases). This clonotype was sampled from an elderly man in good health. Sequencing was carried out using blood. CDR3 residues: CASSLSTVGSEQYF. CDR3 bases: TGTGCCAGCAGCCTGTCGACAGTCGGATCCGAGCAGTACTTC.